The next 10 T cell receptor beta chains were all read from a single sample in a study of response to subunit inactivated influenza vaccine. MiXCR was run by TCRdb on the RT-PCR reads, yielding one entry per CDR3 protein. Of 500,000 to 600,000 distinct CDR3 sequences listed, less than 10% are singletons. The sequences come from PBMCs from blood, collected around 25 months after vaccination. Receptors were obtained from a man between 50 and 69 years old who received an inactivated influenza vaccine.

This clonotype turned up a few times. V and J are TRBV29-1 and TRBJ2-1; 8 nucleotides line up with TRBD2. The junction had 23 bases not matched to a gene; V was cut back by 4 bases and J by 0 bases. The length of the CDR3 is 21 residues. Looked up from germline, CDR1 is SQVTM and CDR2 is ANQGSEA. This chain's CDR3 is CSVAGGRKQLPPKSSYNEQFF. The CDR3 region has the DNA TGCAGCGTTGCGGGGGGGCGCAAGCAGTTGCCGCCTAAAAGCTCCTACAATGAGCAGTTCTTC.

A remark on this clonotype: This likely comes from a read error, as the CDR3 has no conserved phenylalanine or tryptophan at its end. This chain links TRBV30 with TRBJ2-7; D remains unclear. Germline CDR1 GTSNPN, CDR2 SVGIG (reference sequence). With 1 base removed from V and 3 bases from J, the gap between germline ends came to 7 bases. CDR3 size: 12 residues. This CDR3 is CAWSEEDYEQYL. CDR3 bases: TGTGCCTGGAGTGAGGAAGACTACGAGCAGTACCTC.

This sequence joins TRBV5-1 and TRBJ2-3; a possible D gene is TRBD1 (5 bases). From germline, CDR1 is SGHRS and CDR2 YFSETQ. Trimming stripped 0 bases from V and 2 bases from J, with 10 bases between. CDR3 length: 15 residues. DNA for the CDR3: TGCGCCAGCAGCTTGGCGACAGCTATCACAGATACGCAGTATTTT. This encodes CASSLATAITDTQYF.

This clonotype was detected ten times or more. V usage is TRBV20-1 and J usage is TRBJ2-1; D not certain. V was cut by 5 bases and J by 3 bases, with 2 bases left in between. Looked up from germline, CDR1 is DFQATT and CDR2 is SNEGSKA (reference sequence). The CDR3 sequence is 10 residues long. CDR3 sequence: CSAGYNEQFF. CDR3 nucleotides: TGCAGTGCTGGCTACAATGAGCAGTTCTTC.

J is TRBJ2-5 and V is TRBV29-1; 7 bases agree with TRBD1. The germline gives CDR1 SQVTM, CDR2 ANQGSEA. V shed 7 bases and J 7 bases; nucleotides not matched to a gene: 12. This CDR3 has 13 residues. The chain's CDR3 is CSAEGGSLGTQYF. The CDR3 region has the DNA TGCAGCGCCGAAGGGGGCTCCTTGGGGACCCAGTACTTC.

V is TRBV27 and J is TRBJ2-3, with D possibly TRBD2 on 6 matching bases. The germline gives CDR1 MNHEY, CDR2 SMNVEV (reference sequence). V lost 6 bases and J 2 bases, leaving 18 bases between the germline ends. The CDR3 has 16 residues. The CDR3 loop reads CASSSRGSGLTDTQYF. The CDR3 nucleotides read TGTGCCAGCAGCTCGAGGGGTAGCGGACTCACAGATACGCAGTATTTT.

This clonotype was seen ten or more times. This chain links TRBV20-1 with TRBJ2-7; D not resolved. Trimming stripped 4 bases from V and 1 base from J, with 14 bases between. There are 14 residues in the CDR3. The germline CDR1 and CDR2 sequences are DFQATT and SNEGSKA (reference sequence). The CDR3: CSATRAQKSYEQYF. CDR3 coding DNA: TGCAGTGCTACGAGAGCTCAGAAATCCTACGAGCAGTACTTC.

CDR3 sequence reads: CSDTPGTDYGYTF. The CDR3 DNA follows: TGCAGCGACACCCCAGGGACCGACTATGGCTACACCTTC. J is TRBJ1-2 and V is TRBV29-1; the D gene is possibly TRBD1 (5 bases). With 7 bases removed from V and 3 bases from J, the gap between germline ends came to 15 bases. The CDR3 has 13 residues. Per the germline V gene, CDR1 is SQVTM and CDR2 is ANQGSEA.

This clonotype was detected only a few times. The CDR3 nucleotides read TGTGCCAGCAGTCAATACGACAGGCAAGAGACCCAGTACTTC. Amino acid sequence: CASSQYDRQETQYF. The chain couples TRBV12-3 or TRBV12-4 to TRBJ2-5, with D perhaps matching TRBD1 (6 bases). This CDR3 is 14 amino acids long. Trimming pared 5 bases from V and 2 bases from J, leaving 12 bases between.

The chain is built from TRBV4-3 and TRBJ1-2, with D uncertain. Germline CDR1 reads LGHNA; CDR2 reads YSLEER. The CDR3 length is 15 residues. V lost 0 bases and J 2 bases, leaving 10 bases between the germline ends. The CDR3 sequence is CASSQDVYKNYGYTF. The CDR3, as DNA: TGCGCCAGCAGCCAAGACGTCTATAAAAACTATGGCTACACCTTC.